A selection of T cell receptor beta chains follows, all from one sample in a study of cytomegalovirus exposure and HLA in healthy donors. Profiled with immunoSEQ multiplex PCR; TCRdb holds only in-frame clones, not every one. This sample yields around 140,000 clones, of which around three quarters are seen a single time; around 2.5% belongs to the top ten. Input material: PBMCs. The receptors stem from a young woman in good health and CMV-seropositive. CDR3s include the opening cysteine and the closing phenylalanine or tryptophan. The D gene is left open where the match is weak. The size field is filled for only some rows; it gives once, few, many or a size class.

>.|TRBV7-2|.|TRBJ2-7
TGTGCCAGCAGTTTGCCGGGATTATACGAGCAGTACTTC
CASSLPGLYEQYF
>.|TRBV27|.|TRBJ2-7
TGTGCCAGCAGTCTTCAAGGACTGGCCTACGAGCAGTACTTC
CASSLQGLAYEQYF
>.|TRBV6-4|.|TRBJ1-1
TGTGCCAGCAGTGCTTCGGGGAACACTGAAGCTTTCTTT
CASSASGNTEAFF
>.|TRBV5-1|.|TRBJ1-1
TGCGCCAGCAGCTCATACACAGGGTTCGGGAACACTGAAGCTTTCTTT
CASSSYTGFGNTEAFF
>.|TRBV27|.|TRBJ2-3
TGTGCCAGCAGAACATGGGAGGCAGATACGCAGTATTTT
CASRTWEADTQYF
>.|TRBV7-9|.|TRBJ2-3
TGTGCCAGCAGCTACACCTTCCCTTCCAACACAGATACGCAGTATTTT
CASSYTFPSNTDTQYF
>.|TRBV19|.|TRBJ2-1
TGTGCCAGTAGTATAAGGGGGTCCTACAATGAGCAGTTCTTC
CASSIRGSYNEQFF
>.|TRBV19|TRBD2|TRBJ2-3
TGTGCCAGTAGTCTGCGGGGGGCCGATACGCAGTATTTT
CASSLRGADTQYF
>.|TRBV6-5|TRBD1|TRBJ1-3
TGTGCCAGCAGTCCAGGGGGTGGAAACACCATATATTTT
CASSPGGGNTIYF
>.|TRBV7-9|.|TRBJ2-7
TGTGCCAGCAGTCCTCTTTGGGGACTCTTCTACGAGCAGTACTTC
CASSPLWGLFYEQYF
>.|TRBV10-3|.|TRBJ1-3
TGTGCCATCAGTGATCAGGGCTACCCCTCTGGAAACACCATATATTTT
CAISDQGYPSGNTIYF
>.|TRBV7-2|.|TRBJ1-3
TGTGCCAGCCAGGCCGACTACTCTGGAAACACCATATATTTT
CASQADYSGNTIYF
>.|TRBV5-1|.|TRBJ2-7
TGCGCCAGCAGCGCAGGGGGGTCCTACGAGCAGTACTTC
CASSAGGSYEQYF
>.|TRBV7-9|.|TRBJ1-4
TGTGCCAGCAGCTTAGTCCCGGGGGATGGCAATGAAAAACTGTTTTTT
CASSLVPGDGNEKLFF
>few|TRBV6-6|TRBD1|TRBJ1-2
TGTGCCAGCAGTAAAAGGGACAGGGCGTTCGGTGGCTACACCTTC
CASSKRDRAFGGYTF
>.|TRBV5-1|TRBD1|TRBJ2-1
TGCGCCAGCAGCTTGGAGACAGGGGGCGTGAGCAATGAGCAGTTCTTC
CASSLETGGVSNEQFF
>.|TRBV7-6|TRBD2|TRBJ2-2
TGTGCCAGCAGCAGATCGGGGGGATATGGCGGGGAGCTGTTTTTT
CASSRSGGYGGELFF
>.|TRBV6-5|.|TRBJ1-1
TGTGCCAGTTTGGGCTCCCAGGGGTCCACTGAAGCTTTCTTT
CASLGSQGSTEAFF
>.|TRBV2|.|TRBJ1-1
TGTGCCAGTAAAGGACAGACGAACACTGAAGCTTTCTTT
CASKGQTNTEAFF
>few|TRBV30|.|TRBJ1-1
TGTGCCTGGAGCAGCCGGACAGTGAACACTGAAGCTTTCTTT
CAWSSRTVNTEAFF
>.|TRBV4-1|.|TRBJ1-3
TGCGCCAGCAACGGGGACTCTGGAAACACCATATATTTT
CASNGDSGNTIYF
>once|TRBV10-3|.|TRBJ1-2
TGTGCCATCAGTGAGTCGACCCAGGGAAGAAATGGCTACACCTTC
CAISESTQGRNGYTF
>.|TRBV19|.|TRBJ1-4
TGTGCCAGTAGTAAAGTAGCGGGAGCAAAAGAAAAACTGTTTTTT
CASSKVAGAKEKLFF
>.|TRBV7-9|TRBD1|TRBJ2-1
TGTTCCAGCAGCTTAGGGACAGGGGCCCCTCGATTCAATGAGCAGTTCTTC
CSSSLGTGAPRFNEQFF
>.|TRBV11-2|.|TRBJ1-2
TGTGCCAGCAGCTTAGCTGGGGGCGCTGGCTACACCTTC
CASSLAGGAGYTF
>.|TRBV5-4|.|TRBJ1-6
TGTGCCAGCAGCTTGGCCGCGGGGGCGGGATCACCCCTCCACTTT
CASSLAAGAGSPLHF
>few|TRBV19|TRBD1|TRBJ1-1
TGTGCCAGTAGTCAGGGACAGTCAAACACTGAAGCTTTCTTT
CASSQGQSNTEAFF
>.|TRBV2|.|TRBJ1-2
TGTGCCAGCAGTGAATATGTCAACTATGGCTACACCTTC
CASSEYVNYGYTF
>.|TRBV19|TRBD1|TRBJ2-2
TGTGCCAGTAGTATCCCGACAGGGGCGGCCACCGGGGAGCTGTTTTTT
CASSIPTGAATGELFF
>few|TRBV7-9|.|TRBJ1-6
TGTGCCAGCAGCTTATCTCCTCCTGATTCACCCCTCCACTTT
CASSLSPPDSPLHF
>.|TRBV7-2|.|TRBJ1-2
TGTGCCAGCAGCCCTCCCCCTCCCTCGGCGCAGGGATATGGCTACACCTTC
CASSPPPPSAQGYGYTF
>few|TRBV2|.|TRBJ1-4
TGTGCCAGCAGTAGGACTGAACTGGGAAAACTGTTTTTT
CASSRTELGKLFF
>.|TRBV10-3|.|TRBJ2-7
TGTGCCATCAGTTATGGACAGCTTTCCTACGAGCAGTACTTC
CAISYGQLSYEQYF
>.|TRBV18|.|TRBJ2-3
TGTGCCAGCTCACTCTCCTCGGGGGATACGCAGTATTTT
CASSLSSGDTQYF
>.|TRBV5-6|TRBD1|TRBJ2-7
TGTGCCAGCAGCTTACTGGGGACAGGGGGTCGGGAGCAGTACTTC
CASSLLGTGGREQYF
>.|TRBV5-1|.|TRBJ1-2
TGCGCCAGCAGCTTGGACAGGGATGGCTACACCTTC
CASSLDRDGYTF
>.|TRBV5-1|.|TRBJ1-2
TGCGCCAGCAGCTTAGTTGCCGGGTATGGCTACACCTTC
CASSLVAGYGYTF
>.|TRBV5-6|.|TRBJ2-1
TGTGCCAGCAGAATGGGGGCTGGTAATGAGCAGTTCTTC
CASRMGAGNEQFF
>.|TRBV5-6|TRBD1|TRBJ1-1
TGTGCCAGCAGCCCATGGGACAGACTGAACACTGAAGCTTTCTTT
CASSPWDRLNTEAFF
>.|TRBV23-1|TRBD1|TRBJ1-4
TGCGCCAGCAGTCTAGATTACGGGACAGGGGATGAAAAACTGTTTTTT
CASSLDYGTGDEKLFF
>.|TRBV7-8|TRBD1|TRBJ1-1
TGTGCCAGCAGCTTGGGACAGGGGATCATGAACACTGAAGCTTTCTTT
CASSLGQGIMNTEAFF
>.|TRBV29-1|TRBD1|TRBJ2-5
TGCAGCGTTGTGGTGACAGGGGGTTCAAGAGAGACCCAGTACTTC
CSVVVTGGSRETQYF
>few|TRBV6-1|TRBD1|TRBJ1-1
TGTGCCAGCAGTACCGGGACAGGGGGGATCACTGAAGCTTTCTTT
CASSTGTGGITEAFF
>.|TRBV6-6|TRBD1|TRBJ1-1
TGTGCCAGCAGCCTTGGGACAGGCATGAACACTGAAGCTTTCTTT
CASSLGTGMNTEAFF
>.|TRBV23-1|TRBD1|TRBJ1-2
TGCGCCAGCAGTCAATCAAGGGACAGGGATTTTGGCTACACCTTC
CASSQSRDRDFGYTF
>.|TRBV2|.|TRBJ1-2
TGTGCCAGCACTTCGAAGCCTCCCGAAACGGGGGGGTATGGCTACACCTTC
CASTSKPPETGGYGYTF
>.|TRBV10-2|TRBD1|TRBJ1-1
TGCGCCAGCAGACCCGACAGGGGTTACACTGAAGCTTTCTTT
CASRPDRGYTEAFF